The T cell receptor (beta chain) under discussion was sequenced for a study of cytomegalovirus exposure and HLA in healthy donors. Findings of the study overall: Upon later analysis, TCR association rates were observed to vary by HLA locus, being highest for DRB1 and lowest for HLA-C.

Worth noting for this clone: Its antigen remains unknown.

V lost 8 bases and J lost 5, with 15 bases in between. From germline, CDR1 is SGHNT and CDR2 YENEEA. CDR3 size: 13 residues. 13 Jbeta primers and 60 Vbeta primers were used for the PCR. The repertoire was sequenced with immunoSEQ multiplex PCR; TCRdb's copy has only in-frame clones and lacks some. The sample records 110,000 or so clones, 70% to 80% being singletons. The clonotype originates from a woman between 35 and 50 years old in good health and CMV-seropositive. The rearrangement uses TRBV11-3 and TRBJ1-1, with D perhaps TRBD1 (6 bases). Sequencing was done on a sample of PBMCs. Here the CDR3 reads CASSYDRLTEAFF. As DNA, the CDR3 is TGTGCCAGCTCCTACGACAGGTTGACTGAAGCTTTCTTT.